These T cell receptor beta chains were read from a single sample in a study of shared clonotypes between healthy human individuals. The assay was immunoSEQ multiplex PCR, and TCRdb's table has in-frame clones only and misses some. The repertoire holds 2.3 million or so clones, with roughly 93% as singletons. Sequencing input: naive CD4+ T cells from PBMCs. These receptors were collected from a man in his late teens or twenties in good health. Some clones in this sample may be carry-over from other donors' samples. Both conserved end residues are trimmed from each CDR3.

V,J,length,CDR3
TRBV7-9,TRBJ1-1,12,ASSLVKRNTEAF
TRBV30,TRBJ1-2,12,AWSTGQGARGYT
TRBV25-1,TRBJ2-1,11,ASSVPGGNEQF
TRBV27,TRBJ2-1,13,ASSSIGGSYNEQF
TRBV5-1,TRBJ2-2,12,ASSFDWGTGELF
TRBV15,TRBJ1-2,15,ATSRDQTGGYNYGYT
TRBV5-1,TRBJ2-3,15,ASSLVPGLVDTDTQY
TRBV18,TRBJ2-3,13,ASSPYAGPSDTQY
TRBV19,TRBJ2-7,13,ASSISLGAYYEQY
TRBV7-2,TRBJ1-5,15,ASSLIGRGAQGQPQH
TRBV2,TRBJ1-5,11,ASKREEDQPQH
TRBV18,TRBJ1-5,12,ASSPQGAGQPQH
TRBV5-1,TRBJ2-7,13,ASSLGLGQSYEQY
TRBV7-6,TRBJ2-7,12,ASSLLAFSYEQY
TRBV6-6,TRBJ2-7,11,ASSVDRFYEQY
TRBV5-4,TRBJ2-1,12,ASSLVSGYNEQF
TRBV9,TRBJ2-5,16,ASSVARTSGSLGETQY
TRBV28,TRBJ2-1,12,ASIGGVYYNEQF
TRBV27,TRBJ1-4,12,ASSLWTGDEKLF
TRBV9,TRBJ2-3,14,ASSLGTHSSTDTQY
TRBV7-9,TRBJ1-4,14,ASSFLALATNEKLF
TRBV20-1,TRBJ2-7,9,RGQGLGEQY
TRBV4-1,TRBJ2-5,12,ASSPYRGQETQY
TRBV27,TRBJ2-1,14,ASTRGRDRVVNEQF
TRBV5-1,TRBJ2-3,12,ASTPVPGTDTQY
TRBV10-3,TRBJ2-1,16,AISGRLAGGSSYNEQF
TRBV5-1,TRBJ2-1,13,ASSLGQGFYNEQF